The present TCR beta chain was sequenced within a study of HIV-infected patients and healthy controls. TCRdb used MiXCR to reprocess the 5' RACE reads, holding one entry per CDR3 protein. The data contain around 62,000 distinct CDR3 sequences, 15% to 20% of them singletons. Remarks on this clonotype: A much larger clone differs by one base, so this may be a read error.

Material: CD4+ T cells from blood. The clonotype originates from a human donor in good health.

CDR3 sequence reads: CASSLQGQDTQYF. DNA of the CDR3: TGTGCCAGCAGCCTACAGGGGCAAGATACGCAGTATTTT. The chain couples TRBV3-1 to TRBJ2-3, with 7 positions matching TRBD1. The CDR3 sequence is 13 residues long. Trimming removed 4 bases from V and 5 bases from J; junction bases left unmatched: 3. CDR1 LGHDT and CDR2 YNNKEL come from the germline V gene (reference sequence).